This T cell receptor beta chain was identified during a study of beta chain features in type 1 diabetes. For the study at large: The samples had 85 million to 130 million sorted cells examined in all. Study results and caveats: PCR might show a preference for shorter templates, equally across patients and controls.

Expressed TCRB transcripts got sequenced, as all isolated RNA was reverse transcribed. Samples of naive, central memory and regulatory T cells yielded a mean of around 3.7 million reads. Sequenced by immunoSEQ multiplex PCR; TCRdb stores in-frame clones only, minus some. The sample has around 250,000 clones; around 26% are singletons. Germline V lookup: CDR1 SGHTA, CDR2 FQGNSA. Trimming shortened V by 5 bases and J by 0 bases, and 5 bases separated the two germline ends. CDR3 length equals 12 residues. This clone has a count of ten or more. The antigen remains undetermined. This chain uses TRBV7-2 with TRBJ2-7; D unresolved. The source is a man aged 25 to 40 in good health. Sequencing was carried out using central memory CD4+ T cells from blood. The CDR3 region has the DNA TGTGCCAGCAGCATGAGCTCCTACGAGCAGTACTTC. Residues: CASSMSSYEQYF.